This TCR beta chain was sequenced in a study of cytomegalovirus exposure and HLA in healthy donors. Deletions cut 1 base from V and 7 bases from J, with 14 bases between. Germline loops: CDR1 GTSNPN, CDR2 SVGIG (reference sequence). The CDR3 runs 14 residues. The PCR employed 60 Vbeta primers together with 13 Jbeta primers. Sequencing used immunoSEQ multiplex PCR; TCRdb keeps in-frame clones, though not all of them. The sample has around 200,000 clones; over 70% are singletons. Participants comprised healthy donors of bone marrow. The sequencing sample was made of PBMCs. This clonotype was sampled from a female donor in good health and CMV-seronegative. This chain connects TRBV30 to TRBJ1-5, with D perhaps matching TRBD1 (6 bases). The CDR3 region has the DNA TGTGCCTGGAGTGGGACAGTCCAGGCCCAGCCCCAGCATTTT. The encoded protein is CAWSGTVQAQPQHF.